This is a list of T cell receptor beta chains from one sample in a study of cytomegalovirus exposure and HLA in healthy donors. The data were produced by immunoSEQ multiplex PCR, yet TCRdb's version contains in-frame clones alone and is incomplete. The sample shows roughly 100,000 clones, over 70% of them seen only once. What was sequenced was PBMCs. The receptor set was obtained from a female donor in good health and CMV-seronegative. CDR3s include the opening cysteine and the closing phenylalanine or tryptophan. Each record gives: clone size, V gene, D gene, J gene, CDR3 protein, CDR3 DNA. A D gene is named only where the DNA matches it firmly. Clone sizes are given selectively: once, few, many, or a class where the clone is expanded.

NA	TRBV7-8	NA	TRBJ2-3	CATVDLARTDTQYF	TGTGCCACGGTGGATTTAGCGCGCACAGATACGCAGTATTTT
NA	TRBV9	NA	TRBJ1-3	CASSVRQDPSGGNTIYF	TGTGCCAGCAGCGTCCGACAAGATCCCTCTGGAGGAAACACCATATATTTT
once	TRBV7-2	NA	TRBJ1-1	CASSGQRNTEAFF	TGTGCCAGCAGTGGACAGAGGAACACTGAAGCTTTCTTT
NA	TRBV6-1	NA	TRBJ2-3	CASSERDTQYF	TGTGCCAGCAGTGAGCGGGATACGCAGTATTTT
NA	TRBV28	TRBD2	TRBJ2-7	CASSFSGFSYEQYF	TGTGCCAGCAGTTTTAGCGGGTTCTCCTACGAGCAGTACTTC
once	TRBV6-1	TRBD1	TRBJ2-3	CASDRVLTDTQYF	TGTGCCAGCGACAGGGTCCTCACAGATACGCAGTATTTT
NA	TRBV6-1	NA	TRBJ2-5	CARRGGTQYF	TGTGCCAGAAGAGGGGGGACCCAGTACTTC
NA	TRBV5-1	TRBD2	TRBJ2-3	CASRNSGSTDTQYF	TGCGCCAGCAGAAATAGCGGGAGTACAGATACGCAGTATTTT
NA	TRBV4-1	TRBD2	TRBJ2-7	CASSADWLAGVKQYF	TGCGCCAGCAGCGCAGACTGGCTAGCGGGAGTCAAGCAGTACTTC
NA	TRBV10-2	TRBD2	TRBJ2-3	CASSEWGLAGDTDTQYF	TGCGCCAGCAGTGAGTGGGGACTAGCGGGGGACACAGATACGCAGTATTTT
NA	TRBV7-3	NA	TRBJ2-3	CASSPGPGTDTQYF	TGTGCCAGCAGCCCCGGACCAGGGACAGATACGCAGTATTTT
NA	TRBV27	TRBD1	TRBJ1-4	CASSQGVFDEKLFF	TGTGCCAGCAGCCAGGGGGTTTTCGATGAAAAACTGTTTTTT
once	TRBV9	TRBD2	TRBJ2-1	CASSAIAGVHNEQFF	TGTGCCAGCAGCGCCATAGCGGGAGTTCACAATGAGCAGTTCTTC
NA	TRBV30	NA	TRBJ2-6	CAWSVLSGQTSGANVLTF	TGTGCCTGGAGTGTACTCAGTGGGCAGACCAGCGGGGCCAACGTCCTGACTTTC
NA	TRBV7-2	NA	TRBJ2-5	CASSLGAGEQETQYF	TGTGCCAGCAGCTTAGGAGCGGGTGAGCAAGAGACCCAGTACTTC
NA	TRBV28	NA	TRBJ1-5	CASSFRGLNQPQHF	TGTGCCAGCAGTTTTCGGGGTCTAAATCAGCCCCAGCATTTT
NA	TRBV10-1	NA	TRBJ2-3	CASSEWGVQDTQYF	TGCGCCAGCAGTGAGTGGGGGGTACAAGATACGCAGTATTTT
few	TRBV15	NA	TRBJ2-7	CATSTGGGSSYEQYF	TGTGCCACCAGCACCGGGGGCGGGAGCTCCTACGAGCAGTACTTC
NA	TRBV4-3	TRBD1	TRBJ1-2	CASSHGTVNYGYTF	TGCGCCAGCAGCCACGGGACAGTCAACTATGGCTACACCTTC
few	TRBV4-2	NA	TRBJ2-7	CASSQDEGTPTYEQYF	TGTGCCAGCAGCCAAGATGAGGGAACACCTACCTACGAGCAGTACTTC
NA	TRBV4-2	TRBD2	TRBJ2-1	CASSLSGSPDNEQFF	TGTGCCAGCAGCCTTAGCGGGTCCCCCGACAATGAGCAGTTCTTC
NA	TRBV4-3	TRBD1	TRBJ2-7	CASSQDRRPGQDLLEQYF	TGCGCCAGCAGCCAAGATCGGCGACCGGGACAGGACCTATTGGAGCAGTACTTC
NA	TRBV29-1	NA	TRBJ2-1	CSVDAGGNEQFF	TGCAGCGTTGATGCAGGGGGGAATGAGCAGTTCTTC
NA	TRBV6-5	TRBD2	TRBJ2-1	CASSWGLAGGGNEQFF	TGTGCCAGCAGTTGGGGACTAGCGGGAGGGGGCAATGAGCAGTTCTTC
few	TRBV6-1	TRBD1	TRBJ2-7	CASSSALDRGYEQYF	TGTGCCAGCAGTAGCGCCCTGGACAGGGGCTACGAGCAGTACTTC
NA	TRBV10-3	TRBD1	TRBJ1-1	CAISPGTGGGTEAFF	TGTGCCATCAGTCCCGGGACAGGGGGAGGCACTGAAGCTTTCTTT
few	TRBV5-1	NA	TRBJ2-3	CASSLVASSGPDTQYF	TGCGCCAGCAGCTTGGTAGCTAGCTCAGGCCCAGATACGCAGTATTTT
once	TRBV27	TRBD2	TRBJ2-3	CASSPGTSGRTDTQYF	TGTGCCAGCAGTCCGGGGACTAGCGGGCGCACAGATACGCAGTATTTT
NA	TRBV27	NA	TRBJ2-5	CASSSGQSGETQYF	TGTGCCAGCAGTTCGGGGCAGAGCGGGGAGACCCAGTACTTC
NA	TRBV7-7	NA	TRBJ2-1	CASSPGSYNEQFF	TGTGCTAGCAGCCCGGGCTCCTACAATGAGCAGTTCTTC
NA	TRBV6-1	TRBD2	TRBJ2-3	CASRERWGLAVTDTQYF	TGTGCCAGCAGAGAAAGATGGGGACTAGCAGTCACAGATACGCAGTATTTT
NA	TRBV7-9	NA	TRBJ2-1	CASSPRDRYNEQFF	TGTGCCAGCAGCCCACGCGACAGATACAATGAGCAGTTCTTC
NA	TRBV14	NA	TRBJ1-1	CASSQAVGGVVTEAFF	TGTGCCAGCAGCCAGGCCGTTGGGGGGGTAGTCACTGAAGCTTTCTTT
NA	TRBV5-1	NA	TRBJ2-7	CASSSAELSSYEQYF	TGCGCCAGCAGCTCTGCGGAGCTTAGCTCCTACGAGCAGTACTTC
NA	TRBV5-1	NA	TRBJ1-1	CASTPTVGGNTEAFF	TGCGCCAGCACCCCGACAGTGGGGGGGAACACTGAAGCTTTCTTT
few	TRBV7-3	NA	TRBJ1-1	CASSPHGQGNTEAFF	TGTGCCAGCAGCCCCCACGGACAAGGGAACACTGAAGCTTTCTTT
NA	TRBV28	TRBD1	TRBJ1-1	CASSLSGGQFKTEAFF	TGTGCCAGCAGTTTATCCGGGGGACAGTTTAAGACTGAAGCTTTCTTT
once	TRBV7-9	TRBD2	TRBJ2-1	CASSPYRTSGRPTKEQFF	TGTGCCAGCAGCCCGTATCGGACTAGCGGGAGGCCCACAAAAGAGCAGTTCTTC
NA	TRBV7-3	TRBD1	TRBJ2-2	CASSVDRGPTGELFF	TGTGCCAGCAGCGTGGACAGGGGCCCCACCGGGGAGCTGTTTTTT
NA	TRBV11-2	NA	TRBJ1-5	CASSLAGGRQPQHF	TGTGCCAGCAGCTTAGCCGGGGGGCGACAGCCCCAGCATTTT
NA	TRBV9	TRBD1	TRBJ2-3	CASSTGTGADTQYF	TGTGCCAGCAGCACCGGGACAGGGGCAGATACGCAGTATTTT
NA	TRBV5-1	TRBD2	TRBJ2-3	CASSLDNGGRTDTQYF	TGCGCCAGCAGCTTGGATAACGGCGGGAGAACAGATACGCAGTATTTT
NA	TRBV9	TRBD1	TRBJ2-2	CASSVQGASEGGELFF	TGTGCCAGCAGCGTTCAGGGGGCTAGCGAGGGCGGGGAGCTGTTTTTT
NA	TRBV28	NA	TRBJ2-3	CASGGPQGGTDTQYF	TGTGCCAGCGGTGGCCCACAGGGAGGCACAGATACGCAGTATTTT
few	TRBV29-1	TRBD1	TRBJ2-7	CSGGQGVYEQYF	TGCAGCGGGGGACAGGGGGTGTACGAGCAGTACTTC
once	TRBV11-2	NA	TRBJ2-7	CASSLSIRVATSYEQYF	TGTGCCAGCAGCTTAAGTATTCGGGTAGCGACATCCTACGAGCAGTACTTC
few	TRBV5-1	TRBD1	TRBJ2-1	CASRGTGGSYNEQFF	TGCGCCAGCAGGGGGACAGGGGGGTCCTACAATGAGCAGTTCTTC
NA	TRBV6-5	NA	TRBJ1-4	CASSSPTATNEKLFF	TGTGCCAGCAGTTCCCCGACAGCAACTAATGAAAAACTGTTTTTT
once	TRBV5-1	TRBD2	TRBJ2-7	CASSFFSGRAHEQYF	TGCGCCAGCAGCTTCTTTAGCGGGAGGGCCCACGAGCAGTACTTC
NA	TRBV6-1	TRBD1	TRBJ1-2	CATHTGTGFYGYTF	TGTGCCACACATACCGGGACAGGGTTTTATGGCTACACCTTC
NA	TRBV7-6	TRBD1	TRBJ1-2	CASSLGGAGGDYGYTF	TGTGCCAGCAGCTTAGGTGGGGCAGGGGGCGACTATGGCTACACCTTC
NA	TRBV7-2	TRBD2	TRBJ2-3	CASSWTSGSTDTQYF	TGTGCCAGCAGCTGGACTAGCGGTAGCACAGATACGCAGTATTTT
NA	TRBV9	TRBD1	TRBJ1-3	CASSAEAQGAIGNTIYF	TGTGCCAGCAGCGCAGAAGCCCAGGGGGCGATAGGAAACACCATATATTTT
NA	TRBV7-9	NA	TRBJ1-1	CASSLPPRTEAFF	TGTGCCAGCAGCCTCCCTCCGAGGACTGAAGCTTTCTTT
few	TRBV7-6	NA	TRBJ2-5	CASSLLGGTPETQYF	TGTGCCAGCAGCCTATTGGGCGGGACGCCAGAGACCCAGTACTTC
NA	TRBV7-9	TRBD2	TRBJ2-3	CASSLVTGGPNADTQYF	TGTGCCAGCAGCTTAGTAACGGGAGGGCCGAACGCAGATACGCAGTATTTT
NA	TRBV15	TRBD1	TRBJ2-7	CATSRARTGVGYEQYF	TGTGCCACCAGCAGAGCTCGGACAGGGGTTGGCTACGAGCAGTACTTC
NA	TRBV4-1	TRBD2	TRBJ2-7	CASSQREGPYEQYF	TGCGCCAGCAGCCAACGGGAGGGCCCCTACGAGCAGTACTTC